Each of the 21 T cell receptor beta chains below was sequenced from the same sample in a study of CD8 T cells in Susac syndrome. Random hexamers primed reverse transcription of roughly 0.5 to 1 ug RNA. Via MiXCR, TCRdb re-called the immunoSEQ multiplex PCR reads, giving one row per CDR3 protein. This repertoire shows tens of thousands of distinct CDR3 sequences, 96% found once; its top ten account for over 0.09%. Sequencing was performed on CD4+ T cells from PBMCs. The source is a human donor with multiple sclerosis.

The chain uses TRBV27 and TRBJ1-2; a weak D match, TRBD1 (5 bases). This CDR3 has 13 amino acids. V was trimmed by 7 bases and J by 0 bases, leaving 9 bases between them. Germline-derived CDR1 and CDR2 are MNHEY and SMNVEV (reference sequence). In DNA form, the CDR3 reads TGTGCCAGCAAAACGACAGCTAACTATGGCTACACCTTC. The encoded protein is CASKTTANYGYTF.

The V and J genes are TRBV7-6 and TRBJ2-1, with D possibly matching TRBD2 (5 bases). CDR1 and CDR2 from the germline V gene are SGHVS and FNYEAQ. This CDR3 comprises 17 residues. V gave up 1 base and J gave up 7 bases, with 20 bases separating them. In nucleotides, the CDR3 is TGTGCCAGCAGCTTAGAAGCAGTACGCGGGTTGGGAAATGAGCAGTTCTTC. Its translation is CASSLEAVRGLGNEQFF.

This chain joins TRBV5-1 and TRBJ1-2, with 10 bases lining up with TRBD1. The CDR3 extends over 14 amino acids. Germline CDR1 SGHRS, CDR2 YFSETQ. Germline trimming cut 4 bases from V and 6 bases from J; bases unmatched to any gene: 6. CDR3 sequence (DNA): TGCGCCAGCAGCGGAACGGGACAGGGGCATGGCTACACCTTC. It encodes CASSGTGQGHGYTF.

The chain carries TRBV6-6 and TRBJ2-7; maybe TRBD2 (6 bases). CDR1 MNHNY and CDR2 SVGAGI come from the germline V gene (reference sequence). Trimming pared 4 bases from V and 6 bases from J, leaving 19 bases between. The CDR3 has 15 amino acids. In DNA, the CDR3 is TGTGCCAGCAGTTGGTCGCGGGGCCCCGGGGGCGAGCAGTACTTC. Protein product: CASSWSRGPGGEQYF.

The rearrangement uses TRBV3-1 and TRBJ2-5, with TRBD1 identical over 11 bases. The junction had 6 bases not matched to a gene; V was cut back by 1 base and J by 5 bases. Germline CDR1 LGHDT, CDR2 YNNKEL (reference sequence). The CDR3 is made up of 16 amino acids. CDR3 sequence reads: CASSQADRGRVETQYF. CDR3 DNA sequence: TGTGCCAGCAGCCAAGCGGACAGGGGGCGAGTGGAGACCCAGTACTTC.

This sequence joins TRBV24-1 and TRBJ1-2; possible D gene TRBD1, 5 bases. The germline CDR1 and CDR2 sequences are KGHDR and SFDVKD. The CDR3 spans 13 residues. Trimming removed 2 bases from V and 6 bases from J, with 9 bases in between. The DNA for the CDR3 is TGTGCCACCAGTGATTGGGGGGATCATGGCTACACCTTC. It is translated as CATSDWGDHGYTF.

The chain couples TRBV20-1 to TRBJ2-2; D perhaps matches TRBD2 (5 bases). This CDR3 has 13 amino acids. CDR1 and CDR2 from the germline V gene are DFQATT and SNEGSKA (reference sequence). Deletions cut 3 bases from V and 5 bases from J, with 10 bases between. This CDR3 reads CSASKRLTGELFF. The CDR3 DNA follows: TGCAGTGCTAGTAAACGACTAACCGGGGAGCTGTTTTTT.

This clonotype was observed once. In nucleotides, the CDR3 is TGTGCCTGGAGTCATAACAGGGTTCGCTACACCTTC. Its translation is CAWSHNRVRYTF. This chain connects TRBV30 to TRBJ1-2, with D perhaps matching TRBD1 (6 bases). CDR3 length equals 12 residues. The V gene lost 2 bases and the J gene lost 9 bases, with 13 bases spanning the gap. Per germline, CDR1 GTSNPN and CDR2 SVGIG (reference sequence).

This sequence joins TRBV9 and TRBJ1-3, with D possibly TRBD1 on 5 matching bases. Germline CDR1 SGDLS, CDR2 YYNGEE. The CDR3 is 14 amino acids. Trimming shortened V by 0 bases and J by 3 bases, and 7 bases separated the two germline ends. CDR3 protein: CASSVEGVGNTIYF. CDR3 coding DNA: TGTGCCAGCAGCGTAGAAGGGGTTGGAAACACCATATATTTT.

The chain uses TRBV20-1 and TRBJ1-5; D is ambiguous. The CDR3 has 12 amino acids. With 0 bases removed from V and 9 bases from J, the gap between germline ends came to 9 bases. Germline V gene sequence: CDR1 DFQATT, CDR2 SNEGSKA (reference sequence). CDR3 nucleotides: TGCAGTGCTAGAGAATCAGTTCGGCCCCAGCATTTT. Protein sequence: CSARESVRPQHF.

The rearrangement joins TRBV7-9 to TRBJ1-1; TRBD1 is a possible D gene (5 bases). Trimming removed 1 base at V and 5 bases at J, with 14 bases between. The germline CDR1 and CDR2 sequences are SEHNR and FQNEAQ (reference sequence). The CDR3 loop spans 15 amino acids. The chain's CDR3 is CASSLVGVRGTEAFF. DNA of the CDR3: TGTGCCAGCAGCTTAGTAGGCGTCCGGGGGACTGAAGCTTTCTTT.

V usage is TRBV7-9 and J usage is TRBJ1-3; D gene ambiguous. With 6 bases removed from V and 0 bases from J, the gap between germline ends came to 12 bases. The CDR3 totals 15 residues. Germline lookup yields CDR1 SEHNR and CDR2 FQNEAQ (reference sequence). DNA of the CDR3: TGTGCCAGCAGACTTCAGGCCCCCTCTGGAAACACCATATATTTT. This translates into CASRLQAPSGNTIYF.

J is TRBJ1-2 and V is TRBV7-9; D gene ambiguous. The V and J ends lost 2 bases and 8 bases respectively, with 6 bases between them. CDR1 SEHNR and CDR2 FQNEAQ come from the germline V gene (reference sequence). This CDR3 comprises 11 residues. CDR3 sequence reads: CASSLFGGYTF. DNA of the CDR3: TGTGCCAGCAGCTTATTTGGAGGCTACACCTTC.

The gene calls are TRBV7-9 and TRBJ2-3, with D perhaps TRBD2 (5 bases). The V and J ends lost 1 base and 1 base respectively, with 9 bases between them. This CDR3 has 15 residues. In germline, CDR1 is SEHNR, CDR2 FQNEAQ (reference sequence). Here the CDR3 reads CASSLGSAGTDTQYF. CDR3 coding DNA: TGTGCCAGCAGCTTAGGTAGCGCGGGCACAGATACGCAGTATTTT.

The chain combines TRBV19 with TRBJ1-1, with D possibly being TRBD1 (6 bases). Germline values: CDR1 LNHDA, CDR2 SQIVND (reference sequence). V was cut by 4 bases and J by 1 base, with 13 bases left in between. This CDR3 spans 15 amino acids. The CDR3 protein is CASSKQGLSNTEAFF. CDR3 bases: TGTGCCAGTAGTAAACAGGGACTCTCGAACACTGAAGCTTTCTTT.

This chain joins TRBV6-6 and TRBJ2-7, with 7 bases identical to TRBD1. Germline CDR1 is MNHNY and CDR2 is SVGAGI (reference sequence). The CDR3 covers 13 residues. Trimming cost V 8 bases and J 3 bases; bases outside gene matches: 7. CDR3 sequence: CASFGTEDYEQYF. The CDR3 DNA follows: TGTGCCAGCTTCGGGACAGAGGACTACGAGCAGTACTTC.

The chain combines TRBV5-1 with TRBJ2-3; 8 bases line up with TRBD2. The J segment lost 1 base and the V segment lost 4 bases, leaving 11 bases of the junction unmatched. This CDR3 has 17 residues. Germline V gene sequence: CDR1 SGHRS, CDR2 YFSETQ. CDR3 region: CASSQTASGSRTDTQYF. The CDR3 region has the DNA TGCGCCAGCAGCCAAACGGCTAGCGGGTCTCGCACAGATACGCAGTATTTT.

V gene TRBV7-2 combines with J gene TRBJ2-7, with D possibly TRBD1 on 6 matching bases. CDR3 length: 14 amino acids. V was pared by 5 bases and J by 1 base, with 12 bases between. CDR1 SGHTA and CDR2 FQGNSA come from the germline V gene. CDR3 bases: TGTGCCAGCAGCCCCCGGACAGCTTCCTACGAGCAGTACTTC. Amino acid sequence: CASSPRTASYEQYF.

The chain has TRBV20-1 and TRBJ2-1, with 8 bases matching TRBD1. Germline trimming cut 6 bases from V and 7 bases from J; bases unmatched to any gene: 8. CDR1 and CDR2 (germline): DFQATT, SNEGSKA (reference sequence). The CDR3 runs 13 residues. The DNA for the CDR3 is TGCAGTGCCCAGGACAGGGCGGGGAATGAGCAGTTCTTC. Protein sequence: CSAQDRAGNEQFF.

The CDR3 here is CASSQDQGQASYEQYF. In nucleotides, the CDR3 is TGCGCCAGCAGCCAAGACCAGGGACAGGCCTCCTACGAGCAGTACTTC. V and J are TRBV4-3 and TRBJ2-7; 8 positions agree with TRBD1. In germline, CDR1 is LGHNA, CDR2 YSLEER. After removal of 0 bases from V and 0 bases from J, the junction contained 4 bases not matched to a gene. The CDR3 length is 16 residues.

CDR3 sequence: CAISDHKYEQYF. The CDR3, as DNA: TGTGCCATCAGTGACCACAAGTACGAGCAGTACTTC. This sequence joins TRBV10-3 and TRBJ2-7; D is unclear. Germline loops: CDR1 ENHRY, CDR2 SYGVKD. V was shortened by 3 bases and J by 4 bases, with 7 bases between the two germline ends. The CDR3 spans 12 residues.